Below are 11 T cell receptor beta chains sequenced from a single sample in a study of cytomegalovirus exposure and HLA in healthy donors. PCR amplification relied on 60 Vbeta primers (plus 13 Jbeta primers). Repertoires were generated with immunoSEQ multiplex PCR, while TCRdb's copy carries only in-frame clones and drops some. In all, the sample yields 150,000 to 200,000 clones. The sequenced material came from PBMCs. The receptors derive from a woman in her sixties or seventies in good health and CMV-seronegative.

This chain uses TRBV2 with TRBJ2-3; TRBD1 matches at 8 bases. After removal of 8 bases from V and 2 bases from J, the junction contained 3 bases not matched to a gene. Germline V gene data show CDR1 as SNHLY and CDR2 as FYNNEI. The CDR3 sequence is 13 residues long. CDR3 bases: TGTGCCAGCGCGGACAGGGCCACAGATACGCAGTATTTT. Its protein product is CASADRATDTQYF.

CDR3: CASSVDRRNTEAFF. CDR3 sequence (DNA): TGTGCCAGTAGTGTGGACAGACGAAACACTGAAGCTTTCTTT. The genes are TRBV19 and TRBJ1-1; a weak D match, TRBD1 (6 bases). The CDR3 covers 14 residues. Germline V lookup: CDR1 LNHDA, CDR2 SQIVND (reference sequence). V lost 5 bases, J lost 2 bases, and 12 bases lay in between.

The J gene is TRBJ1-2, the V gene TRBV10-3; the D gene is possibly TRBD1 (6 bases). The germline V gene encodes CDR1 ENHRY and CDR2 SYGVKD. The CDR3 sequence is 15 residues long. Trimming removed 7 bases from V and 6 bases from J, with 21 bases in between. In DNA, the CDR3 is TGTGCCATCAATGGTAATCAGGGGATCCTGGATGGCTACACCTTC. It translates to CAINGNQGILDGYTF.

The genes are TRBV18 and TRBJ1-2; D may be TRBD1 (6 bases). The CDR3 extends over 14 amino acids. Looked up from germline, CDR1 is KGHSH and CDR2 is LQKENI. V dropped 1 base and J dropped 3 bases, with 9 bases sitting between them. CDR3 loop: CASSPQGVDYGYTF. For the CDR3, the DNA is TGTGCCAGCTCACCACAGGGGGTGGACTATGGCTACACCTTC.

The V call is TRBV19, the J call TRBJ2-3; 9 bases fit TRBD2. This CDR3 has 14 residues. Germline CDR1 and CDR2: LNHDA and SQIVND (reference sequence). V lost 8 bases, J lost 3 bases, and 6 bases stayed unmatched. The CDR3 here is CASCDAGGTDTQYF. The CDR3, as DNA: TGTGCCAGTTGTGACGCGGGAGGGACAGATACGCAGTATTTT.

Details on this clone: The same CDR3 is also encoded by other DNA sequences in this sample. This rearrangement joins TRBV2 to TRBJ1-6; possible D gene TRBD1, 6 bases. With 7 bases removed from V and 7 bases from J, the gap between germline ends came to 11 bases. This CDR3 comprises 13 residues. CDR1 SNHLY and CDR2 FYNNEI come from the germline V gene. The CDR3 region is CASNGQMNSPLHF. The CDR3 bases are TGTGCCAGCAACGGACAGATGAATTCACCCCTCCACTTT.

This chain links TRBV6-6 with TRBJ2-2; D possibly corresponds to TRBD1 (6 bases). Germline CDR1 is MNHNY and CDR2 is SVGAGI (reference sequence). The CDR3 has 14 residues. V lost 6 bases, J lost 2 bases, and 10 bases lay in between. DNA for the CDR3: TGTGCCAGCAGGCGGACAGTTAACACCGGGGAGCTGTTTTTT. Translating gives CASRRTVNTGELFF.

The gene calls are TRBV7-3 and TRBJ2-2; D is perhaps TRBD2 (6 bases). In germline, CDR1 is SGHTA, CDR2 FQGTGA. V shed 1 base and J shed 5 bases, with 11 bases lying between them. This CDR3 comprises 15 residues. CDR3 in amino acids: CASSLKGGGTGELFF. CDR3 nucleotide sequence: TGTGCCAGCAGCTTAAAGGGTGGAGGGACCGGGGAGCTGTTTTTT.

V and J are TRBV25-1 and TRBJ1-1, with a tentative D call TRBD1 (5 bases). Trimming shortened V by 5 bases and J by 6 bases, and 16 bases separated the two germline ends. This CDR3 region has 14 residues. Germline lookup yields CDR1 MGHDK and CDR2 SYGVNS. In nucleotides, the CDR3 is TGTGCCAGCAGTAGCGGGGGGTGGGGTCCTGAAGCTTTCTTT. Amino acid sequence: CASSSGGWGPEAFF.

This chain links TRBV7-8 with TRBJ1-2, with a possible D match to TRBD1 (6 bases). Trimming took 3 bases from V and 4 from J, leaving 15 bases between them. Germline V gene sequence: CDR1 SGHVS, CDR2 FQNEAQ. The CDR3 consists of 15 residues. The CDR3 DNA follows: TGTGCCAGCAGCTTCGTCACCGGGACACCCTATGGCTACACCTTC. Translated, it gives CASSFVTGTPYGYTF.

This chain joins TRBV2 and TRBJ2-5, with 13 bases aligning to TRBD2. The CDR3 consists of 15 residues. Germline V CDR1 and CDR2: SNHLY, FYNNEI. V lost 6 bases to trimming and J lost 4 bases; unmatched junction nucleotides: 5. CDR3: CASRGLAGALETQYF. DNA for the CDR3: TGTGCCAGCAGAGGACTAGCGGGGGCCTTAGAGACCCAGTACTTC.